The 20 T cell receptor beta chains presented below share a single source sample, sequenced in a study of OX40 agonist ivuxolimab in advanced cancers. Profiling relied on immunoSEQ multiplex PCR, and the TCRdb table lists in-frame clones only, not all of them. The table lists tens of thousands of clones, around 90% of them singletons. Sequenced here: CD4+ or CD8+ T cells sorted from blood, sampled in a trial of the OX40 agonist ivuxolimab. The receptor source for this set is an adult with an advanced solid tumor such as melanoma, head and neck, liver or kidney cancer.

V is TRBV30 and J is TRBJ2-3; 8 positions match TRBD1. There are 15 residues in the CDR3. The J segment lost 5 bases and the V segment lost 0 bases, leaving 7 bases of the junction unmatched. Germline CDR1 and CDR2: GTSNPN and SVGIG (reference sequence). This CDR3 is CAWSVRHRGVDTQYF. The CDR3 DNA follows: TGTGCCTGGAGTGTCCGGCACAGGGGGGTAGATACGCAGTATTTT.

This clone has only one observation. The chain has TRBV21-1 and TRBJ1-5. TRBV21-1 represents a pseudogene. This CDR3 contains 15 residues. CDR3 nucleotide sequence: TGTGCCAGCAGGTACCGGACGGGGGGCAATCAGCCCCAGCATTTT. Protein: CASRYRTGGNQPQHF.

CDR3 sequence: CASSSPNLIQVYGYTF. Written as DNA, the CDR3 is TGTGCCAGCAGCTCCCCGAATTTAATACAGGTCTATGGCTACACCTTC. The chain combines TRBV7-2 with TRBJ1-2; TRBD1 is a possible D gene (5 bases). CDR1 and CDR2 from the germline V gene are SGHTA and FQGNSA. The CDR3 is 16 amino acids. Trimming took off 4 bases at V and 4 bases at J, with 19 bases between the two ends.

The chain joins TRBV14 to TRBJ2-7, with 8 bases matching TRBD1. This CDR3 comprises 15 residues. Per germline, CDR1 SGHDN and CDR2 FVKESK. V lost 5 bases, J lost 2 bases, and 8 bases stayed unmatched. This CDR3 is CASSFRTGRPYEQYF. The CDR3 DNA sequence: TGTGCCAGCAGCTTCCGGACAGGGAGACCCTACGAGCAGTACTTC.

In DNA, the CDR3 is TGCGCCAGCAGCTTGGCCGGACTGGGCGATCAGCCCCAGCATTTT. Its translation is CASSLAGLGDQPQHF. The chain uses TRBV5-1 and TRBJ1-5, with unresolved D. The CDR3 has 15 residues. Germline V lookup: CDR1 SGHRS, CDR2 YFSETQ. Trimming took 0 bases from V and 5 from J, leaving 12 bases between them.

The chain combines TRBV7-8 with TRBJ1-4; possibly TRBD1 for D (6 bases). The CDR3 runs to 14 residues. Trimming cost V 4 bases and J 2 bases, with 8 bases left between them. CDR1 and CDR2 (germline): SGHVS, FQNEAQ. CDR3 DNA: TGTGCCAGCAGCTATACAGGGACTAATGAAAAACTGTTTTTT. Amino acid sequence: CASSYTGTNEKLFF. The entire variable domain, with the rest obtained from reference TRBV7-8 and TRBJ1-4, is as follows: GAGVSQSPRYKVAKRGQDVALRCDPISGHVSLFWYQQALGQGPEFLTYFQNEAQLDKSGLPSDRFFAERPEGSVSTLKIQRTQQEDSAVYLCASSYTGTNEKLFFGSGTQLSVL.

The chain uses TRBV6-6 and TRBJ1-1; D ambiguous. CDR1 and CDR2 from the germline V gene are MNHNY and SVGAGI (reference sequence). With 7 bases removed from V and 4 bases from J, the gap between germline ends came to 10 bases. This CDR3 is 12 amino acids long. CDR3 protein: CASTQLGTEAFF. CDR3 bases: TGTGCCAGCACCCAACTGGGCACTGAAGCTTTCTTT.

The count of this clone is one. V and J are TRBV28 and TRBJ2-4, with a tentative D call TRBD2 (5 bases). Germline CDR1 is MDHEN and CDR2 is SYDVKM. The V and J ends lost 10 bases and 1 base respectively, with 14 bases between them. This CDR3 spans 14 amino acids. The CDR3 region is CATGESVAKNIQYF. Here the CDR3 DNA reads TGTGCCACCGGGGAATCCGTGGCCAAAAACATTCAGTACTTC.

V usage is TRBV9 and J usage is TRBJ2-6; D is undetermined. Germline V gene data show CDR1 as SGDLS and CDR2 as YYNGEE. Trimming removed 3 bases from V and 2 bases from J, with 3 bases in between. CDR3 length equals 13 residues. In DNA, the CDR3 is TGTGCCAGCAGCGGGCCTGGGGCCAACGTCCTGACTTTC. It codes for CASSGPGANVLTF.

This chain uses TRBV7-8 with TRBJ2-5; no reliable D call. The CDR3 is 11 amino acids. V was trimmed by 5 bases and J by 5 bases, leaving 6 bases between them. Germline V gene lookup returns CDR1 SGHVS and CDR2 FQNEAQ. The CDR3: CASSIRETQYF. The CDR3 DNA reads as TGTGCCAGCAGCATTAGGGAGACCCAGTACTTC.

The CDR3 loop reads CASSKEGGWGTQYF. CDR3 bases: TGTGCCAGCAGCAAAGAGGGGGGATGGGGTACGCAGTATTTT. This rearrangement joins TRBV11-3 to TRBJ2-3; D tentatively fits TRBD1 or TRBD2 (6 bases each). The ends were cut back, 5 bases at V and 8 bases at J, with 17 bases in the middle. CDR3 length: 14 residues. Germline assignment: CDR1 SGHNT and CDR2 YENEEA.

This clone was counted a single time. V is TRBV27 and J is TRBJ1-6, with 12 bases matching TRBD1. The trim removed 5 bases at V and 9 bases at J, leaving 17 bases unmatched. The germline V gene has CDR1 MNHEY and CDR2 SMNVEV (reference sequence). The CDR3 is 19 amino acids. CDR3 loop: CASSAYTGTGGRASSPLHF. The CDR3 DNA reads as TGTGCCAGCAGTGCCTATACCGGGACAGGGGGCCGGGCAAGTTCACCCCTCCACTTT.

The J gene is TRBJ1-5, the V gene TRBV6-1; D remains ambiguous. V shed 9 bases and J shed 7 bases, with 19 bases lying between them. Per the germline V gene, CDR1 is MNHNS and CDR2 is SASEGT. The CDR3 length is 14 residues. The CDR3 coding sequence is TGTGCCAGTGGGAGGGCAAAGGTAGCGCAGCCCCAGCATTTT. This codes for CASGRAKVAQPQHF.

As to this clone: The same CDR3 arises from other DNA sequences in this sample as well. The V and J genes are TRBV30 and TRBJ1-2; a weak D match, TRBD1 (6 bases). Germline V lookup: CDR1 GTSNPN, CDR2 SVGIG (reference sequence). CDR3 size: 12 residues. Deletions cut 1 base from V and 4 bases from J, with 7 bases between. CDR3 region: CAWSAGAYGYTF. The CDR3 DNA follows: TGTGCCTGGAGTGCAGGGGCCTATGGCTACACCTTC.

The chain combines TRBV19 with TRBJ2-2; D may be TRBD2 (5 bases). The V gene's germline CDR1 is LNHDA and CDR2 SQIVND (reference sequence). Trimming left V 3 bases short and J 3 bases short, with 11 bases between. The CDR3 is 15 residues long. CDR3 nucleotide sequence: TGTGCCAGTAGTATTTATGAGGGAGACACCGGGGAGCTGTTTTTT. Translated, it gives CASSIYEGDTGELFF.

The CDR3 region has the DNA TGTGCCAGCAGCTTAGTGGGGCTAGCGGGGGGTTGGGGCGAGCAGTACTTC. This encodes CASSLVGLAGGWGEQYF. The chain links TRBV11-2 to TRBJ2-7, with 11 bases lining up with TRBD2. CDR1 is SGHAT and CDR2 is FQNNGV in the germline V gene. V gave up 1 base and J gave up 6 bases; unmatched junction bases: 11. CDR3 length equals 17 residues. Drawing the rest from reference TRBV11-2 and TRBJ2-7, the complete variable domain is EAGVAQSPRYKIIEKRQSVAFWCNPISGHATLYWYQQILGQGPKLLIQFQNNGVVDDSQLPKDRFSAERLKGVDSTLKIQPAKLEDSAVYLCASSLVGLAGGWGEQYFGPGTRLTVT.

The chain carries TRBV6-5 and TRBJ2-5; TRBD1 matches at 11 bases. Unmatched junction bases numbered 9, after V lost 7 bases and J lost 5 bases. The CDR3 covers 15 residues. Germline V lookup: CDR1 MNHEY, CDR2 SVGAGI. The CDR3 sequence: CASNSDRGPRETQYF. CDR3 bases: TGTGCCAGCAATTCGGACAGGGGGCCGAGGGAGACCCAGTACTTC.

The chain recombines TRBV5-1 with TRBJ2-7, with 9 nucleotides matching TRBD1. J gave up 6 bases and V 0 bases, and 7 bases lay outside the gene matches. CDR1 and CDR2 (germline): SGHRS, YFSETQ. The CDR3 runs to 15 residues. CDR3 protein: CASSLGPQGAREQYF. DNA for the CDR3: TGCGCCAGCAGCTTGGGTCCACAGGGGGCACGCGAGCAGTACTTC.

The chain employs TRBV28 and TRBJ2-7; D is perhaps TRBD1 or TRBD2 (5 bases each). Germline CDR1 reads MDHEN; CDR2 reads SYDVKM. With 2 bases removed from V and 6 bases from J, the gap between germline ends came to 14 bases. There are 14 residues in the CDR3. DNA for the CDR3: TGTGCCAGCAGTTTACAGGGACGGTTCCGCGAGCAGTACTTC. This encodes CASSLQGRFREQYF.

The chain carries TRBV5-6 and TRBJ2-3; 14 positions agree with TRBD2. The V segment lost 3 bases and the J segment 4 bases; nucleotides outside the gene matches: 4. Germline V gene sequence: CDR1 SGHDT, CDR2 YYEEEE. CDR3 length: 16 amino acids. In nucleotides, the CDR3 is TGTGCCAGCAGCTCTCTGACTAGCGGGAGGGCAGATACGCAGTATTTT. Amino acid sequence: CASSSLTSGRADTQYF.